Listed below are T cell receptor beta chains from one sample, sequenced in a study of cytomegalovirus exposure and HLA in healthy donors. Data came from immunoSEQ multiplex PCR; TCRdb stores just in-frame clones and leaves some out. The table has about 100,000 clones, roughly a tenth seen once. Sequencing was done on a sample of PBMCs. These receptor sequences come from a man aged 40-50 years in good health and CMV-seropositive. The CDR3 runs from the conserved cysteine through the conserved F or W. D genes are given only for firm matches. Clone size is stated in some rows and not others, as once, few, many or a class when expanded.

clone_size: NA; v_call: TRBV5-5; d_call: NA; j_call: TRBJ1-1; cdr3_aa: CASSLDRSMNTEAFF; cdr3_nt: TGTGCCAGCAGCTTGGACAGATCGATGAACACTGAAGCTTTCTTT
clone_size: few; v_call: TRBV28; d_call: TRBD1; j_call: TRBJ2-4; cdr3_aa: CASSVRDRGNIQYF; cdr3_nt: TGTGCCAGCAGTGTGCGGGACAGGGGAAACATTCAGTACTTC
clone_size: NA; v_call: TRBV19; d_call: NA; j_call: TRBJ1-5; cdr3_aa: CASSISHGNQPQHF; cdr3_nt: TGTGCCAGTAGTATCTCACATGGCAATCAGCCCCAGCATTTT
clone_size: few; v_call: TRBV20-1; d_call: NA; j_call: TRBJ2-5; cdr3_aa: CSAPVLETQYF; cdr3_nt: TGCAGTGCCCCAGTTCTGGAGACCCAGTACTTC
clone_size: few; v_call: TRBV13; d_call: TRBD2; j_call: TRBJ2-1; cdr3_aa: CASSYPRLAGGTYNEQFF; cdr3_nt: TGTGCCAGCAGCTACCCGAGACTAGCGGGCGGAACCTACAATGAGCAGTTCTTC
clone_size: few; v_call: TRBV29-1; d_call: TRBD1; j_call: TRBJ1-4; cdr3_aa: CSAVQGALGEKLFF; cdr3_nt: TGCAGCGCCGTGCAGGGGGCGTTAGGTGAAAAACTGTTTTTT
clone_size: NA; v_call: TRBV19; d_call: TRBD1; j_call: TRBJ2-1; cdr3_aa: CASSPYRGHGNEQFF; cdr3_nt: TGTGCCAGTAGTCCGTACAGGGGGCACGGGAATGAGCAGTTCTTC
clone_size: NA; v_call: TRBV9; d_call: TRBD2; j_call: TRBJ2-2; cdr3_aa: CASSEGLAGVNTGELFF; cdr3_nt: TGTGCCAGCAGCGAGGGACTAGCGGGGGTAAACACCGGGGAGCTGTTTTTT
clone_size: NA; v_call: TRBV6-1; d_call: NA; j_call: TRBJ2-7; cdr3_aa: CASSYSGLSYEQYF; cdr3_nt: TGTGCCAGCAGTTATTCGGGTTTATCCTACGAGCAGTACTTC
clone_size: NA; v_call: TRBV20-1; d_call: TRBD2; j_call: TRBJ2-1; cdr3_aa: CSAGGREYFF; cdr3_nt: TGCAGTGCTGGTGGGCGGGAGTATTTCTTC
clone_size: few; v_call: TRBV5-6; d_call: NA; j_call: TRBJ1-2; cdr3_aa: CASSLEEEEYGYTF; cdr3_nt: TGTGCCAGCAGCCTCGAGGAGGAGGAGTATGGCTACACCTTC
clone_size: NA; v_call: TRBV5-1; d_call: NA; j_call: TRBJ2-7; cdr3_aa: CASSFQGRAEGEQYF; cdr3_nt: TGCGCCAGCAGCTTCCAGGGGAGGGCCGAGGGGGAGCAGTACTTC
clone_size: few; v_call: TRBV14; d_call: NA; j_call: TRBJ1-1; cdr3_aa: CASSPSRGTEAFF; cdr3_nt: TGTGCCAGCAGCCCCTCAAGGGGTACTGAAGCTTTCTTT
clone_size: NA; v_call: TRBV7-9; d_call: TRBD1; j_call: TRBJ1-1; cdr3_aa: CASSFPQGGSNTEAFF; cdr3_nt: TGTGCCAGCAGCTTCCCACAAGGGGGCTCAAACACTGAAGCTTTCTTT
clone_size: NA; v_call: TRBV11-3; d_call: TRBD1; j_call: TRBJ2-1; cdr3_aa: CASSLTGQADEQFF; cdr3_nt: TGTGCCAGCAGTTTAACCGGACAGGCGGATGAGCAGTTCTTC
clone_size: few; v_call: TRBV7-9; d_call: TRBD2; j_call: TRBJ2-1; cdr3_aa: CASSPLVAGGIYNEQFF; cdr3_nt: TGTGCCAGCAGCCCCCTTGTAGCGGGAGGGATTTACAATGAGCAGTTCTTC
clone_size: NA; v_call: TRBV6-4; d_call: TRBD2; j_call: TRBJ2-2; cdr3_aa: CASSDQRENSRTGELFF; cdr3_nt: TGTGCCAGCAGTGACCAGCGGGAGAATAGTAGGACCGGGGAGCTGTTTTTT
clone_size: NA; v_call: TRBV19; d_call: TRBD1; j_call: TRBJ1-1; cdr3_aa: CASSARGQVTEAFF; cdr3_nt: TGTGCCAGTAGTGCACGGGGACAGGTCACTGAAGCTTTCTTT
clone_size: NA; v_call: TRBV5-6; d_call: NA; j_call: TRBJ2-7; cdr3_aa: CASSEGGQAYEQYF; cdr3_nt: TGTGCCAGCAGTGAAGGGGGACAAGCCTACGAGCAGTACTTC
clone_size: few; v_call: TRBV4-1; d_call: NA; j_call: TRBJ1-3; cdr3_aa: CASSPRQISGNTIYF; cdr3_nt: TGCGCCAGCAGCCCCCGACAGATCTCTGGAAACACCATATATTTT
clone_size: NA; v_call: TRBV12-5; d_call: NA; j_call: TRBJ1-6; cdr3_aa: CASGAYRAGNSPLHF; cdr3_nt: TGTGCTAGTGGTGCCTACAGGGCCGGTAATTCACCCCTCCACTTT
clone_size: few; v_call: TRBV4-2; d_call: NA; j_call: TRBJ2-7; cdr3_aa: CASSQEEGVSAYEQYF; cdr3_nt: TGTGCCAGCAGCCAAGAAGAGGGGGTGAGCGCCTACGAGCAGTACTTC
clone_size: few; v_call: TRBV27; d_call: NA; j_call: TRBJ2-7; cdr3_aa: CASSPGRTPYEQYF; cdr3_nt: TGTGCCAGCAGTCCGGGGAGAACCCCCTACGAGCAGTACTTC
clone_size: NA; v_call: TRBV27; d_call: NA; j_call: TRBJ2-6; cdr3_aa: CASSFSSGANVLTF; cdr3_nt: TGTGCCAGCAGTTTCTCGTCTGGGGCCAACGTCCTGACTTTC